Following are 20 T cell receptor beta chains from one sample sequenced in a study of T cell changes during pregnancy in multiple sclerosis. The assay was immunoSEQ multiplex PCR, and TCRdb's table has in-frame clones only and misses some. In the table there are tens of thousands of clones, about 92% of which are singletons. The source material was peripheral blood, sampled in the first trimester of pregnancy. These receptors were obtained from a female donor in good health, enrolled as a control in a pregnancy study.

V is TRBV2 and J is TRBJ2-2; D might be TRBD2 (5 bases). V shed 2 bases and J shed 6 bases, with 7 bases lying between them. The CDR3 is 13 amino acids. Germline-derived CDR1 and CDR2 are SNHLY and FYNNEI. CDR3 sequence reads: CASSETRAGELFF. The CDR3 DNA reads TGTGCCAGCAGTGAAACTAGGGCCGGGGAGCTGTTTTTT.

The chain uses TRBV4-3 and TRBJ2-2; 7 nucleotides line up with TRBD2. This CDR3 has 15 amino acids. In germline, CDR1 is LGHNA, CDR2 YSLEER. With 4 bases clipped from V and 0 bases from J, the junction kept 2 bases outside the gene matches. The CDR3 loop reads CASSLRGANTGELFF. DNA of the CDR3: TGCGCCAGCAGCCTCCGGGGGGCGAACACCGGGGAGCTGTTTTTT.

This sequence joins TRBV5-5 and TRBJ2-5, with D possibly matching TRBD2 (6 bases). Trimming cost V 0 bases and J 0 bases, with 12 bases left between them. The length of the CDR3 is 16 residues. Germline lookup yields CDR1 SGHKS and CDR2 YYEKEE (reference sequence). The CDR3 bases are TGTGCCAGCAGCTTGGGGGGACTCTCGGACCAAGAGACCCAGTACTTC. It codes for CASSLGGLSDQETQYF.

The J gene is TRBJ2-7, the V gene TRBV19, with D possibly TRBD1 on 6 matching bases. V lost 2 bases and J 3 bases, leaving 11 bases between the germline ends. CDR1 is LNHDA and CDR2 is SQIVND in the germline V gene (reference sequence). The CDR3 runs 14 residues. The CDR3 is CASSILTGNYEQYF. The CDR3 DNA follows: TGTGCCAGTAGTATATTAACAGGGAACTACGAGCAGTACTTC.

The V call is TRBV28, the J call TRBJ1-5; D is undetermined. From germline, CDR1 is MDHEN and CDR2 SYDVKM. V lost 7 bases to trimming and J lost 5 bases, with 6 bases between them. The CDR3 is made up of 11 amino acids. Here the CDR3 reads CASKSDQPQHF. CDR3 DNA sequence: TGTGCCAGCAAATCGGATCAGCCCCAGCATTTT.

The genes are TRBV4-3 and TRBJ2-7; TRBD2 is a possible D gene (6 bases). This CDR3 spans 16 amino acids. Looked up from germline, CDR1 is LGHNA and CDR2 is YSLEER. V lost 0 bases, J lost 0 bases, and 12 bases lay in between. Here the CDR3 DNA reads TGCGCCAGCAGCCAAGAGGTGGGGGGAAGCTCCTACGAGCAGTACTTC. Protein product: CASSQEVGGSSYEQYF.

CDR3: CASSLSGDRDEQFF. In DNA form, the CDR3 reads TGTGCCAGCAGTTTGTCGGGGGATAGGGATGAGCAGTTCTTC. The chain combines TRBV28 with TRBJ2-1, with D possibly being TRBD2 (6 bases). CDR1 is MDHEN, CDR2 SYDVKM, per germline. V was clipped by 3 bases and J by 8 bases, with 14 bases between them. This CDR3 has 14 residues.

The chain carries TRBV9 and TRBJ2-7, with TRBD2 matching 11 bases. The CDR3 contains 16 residues. Germline-derived CDR1 and CDR2 are SGDLS and YYNGEE. V gave up 3 bases and J gave up 3 bases; unmatched junction bases: 8. The CDR3 reads CASSAHLAGGFYEQYF. In DNA form, the CDR3 reads TGTGCCAGCAGCGCCCACCTAGCGGGGGGTTTCTACGAGCAGTACTTC.

The chain uses TRBV5-4 and TRBJ2-7; the match to TRBD2 covers 8 bases. This CDR3 is built from 14 residues. The germline CDR1 and CDR2 sequences are SGHNT and YYREEE (reference sequence). Trimming at V came to 1 base and at J to 5 bases, leaving 5 bases not matched to a gene. CDR3 amino acids: CASSLRSGSNEQYF. DNA for the CDR3: TGTGCCAGCAGCTTGCGGAGCGGGAGCAACGAGCAGTACTTC. The complete variable domain, with remaining parts taken from reference TRBV5-4 and TRBJ2-7, reads ETGVTQSPTHLIKTRGQQVTLRCSSQSGHNTVSWYQQALGQGPQFIFQYYREEENGRGNFPPRFSGLQFPNYSSELNVNALELDDSALYLCASSLRSGSNEQYFGPGTRLTVT.

V gene TRBV18 combines with J gene TRBJ1-1; perhaps TRBD1 as D (5 bases). The ends were cut back, 5 bases at V and 10 bases at J, with 20 bases in the middle. Germline values: CDR1 KGHSH, CDR2 LQKENI. CDR3 size: 14 residues. The CDR3 region has the DNA TGTGCCAGCTCATTGGGGCAGGGAGGCGGTAGAGCTTTCTTT. It specifies CASSLGQGGGRAFF.

This clone has only one observation. The V call is TRBV6-1, the J call TRBJ2-7; unclear D gene. This CDR3 has 13 amino acids. Germline lookup yields CDR1 MNHNS and CDR2 SASEGT. V lost 2 bases and J lost 3, with 8 bases in between. The CDR3 reads CASSESLFYEQYF. DNA for the CDR3: TGTGCCAGCAGTGAATCCCTATTCTACGAGCAGTACTTC.

The chain is built from TRBV7-8 and TRBJ2-6; no reliable D call. Trimming took 3 bases from V and 0 from J, leaving 6 bases between them. The CDR3 has 15 amino acids. CDR1 is SGHVS, CDR2 FQNEAQ, per germline. The CDR3 sequence is CASSLWSSGANVLTF. The DNA for the CDR3 is TGTGCCAGCAGCTTGTGGAGCTCTGGGGCCAACGTCCTGACTTTC. Looking up the rest from reference TRBV7-8 and TRBJ2-6 gives the full variable domain: GAGVSQSPRYKVAKRGQDVALRCDPISGHVSLFWYQQALGQGPEFLTYFQNEAQLDKSGLPSDRFFAERPEGSVSTLKIQRTQQEDSAVYLCASSLWSSGANVLTFGAGSRLTVL.

Concerning this clone: One junction end disagrees with the germline gene, perhaps due to a read error. The chain recombines TRBV2 with TRBJ2-7; perhaps TRBD2 as D (5 bases). The CDR3 is 13 amino acids. CDR1 is SNHLY and CDR2 is FYNNEI in the germline V gene. CDR3: CASRETPPSAGRF. CDR3 coding DNA: TGTGCCAGCAGAGAAACTCCGCCGTCCGCGGGTAGGTTC.

CDR3 DNA sequence: TGCAGCGTTCCCCAGGCCAGGGGGCTCGGCTACACCTTC. Residues: CSVPQARGLGYTF. The genes are TRBV29-1 and TRBJ1-2; 8 bases line up with TRBD1. V was pared by 5 bases and J by 8 bases, with 10 bases of the junction left unmatched. The CDR3 length is 13 residues. Germline V gene data show CDR1 as SQVTM and CDR2 as ANQGSEA.

CDR3 region: CASSQGLDNTGELFF. The DNA of the CDR3 is TGCGCCAGCAGCCAAGGCTTAGATAACACCGGGGAGCTGTTTTTT. This sequence joins TRBV4-3 and TRBJ2-2; no reliable D call. Germline V gives CDR1 LGHNA, CDR2 YSLEER. The germline V and J ends were trimmed by 1 base and 2 bases, with 8 bases remaining between them. The CDR3 is 15 residues long.

This clone came up once. The chain has TRBV2 and TRBJ1-2; TRBD1 aligns across 9 bases. Germline CDR1 and CDR2: SNHLY and FYNNEI. This CDR3 spans 15 amino acids. Losses at the gene ends were 7 bases for V and 1 base for J; bases not matched to a gene: 7. The CDR3 protein is CASIGTGHNNYGYTF. As DNA, the CDR3 is TGTGCCAGCATAGGGACAGGGCACAATAACTATGGCTACACCTTC.

The rearrangement uses TRBV5-4 and TRBJ2-7; D call uncertain. Germline CDR1 SGHNT, CDR2 YYREEE (reference sequence). Trimming took off 0 bases at V and 1 base at J, with 8 bases between the two ends. The length of the CDR3 is 14 residues. In DNA, the CDR3 is TGTGCCAGCAGCTTGGCAACTGAATCCTACGAGCAGTACTTC. It translates to CASSLATESYEQYF. Variable domain in full (rest from reference TRBV5-4 and TRBJ2-7): ETGVTQSPTHLIKTRGQQVTLRCSSQSGHNTVSWYQQALGQGPQFIFQYYREEENGRGNFPPRFSGLQFPNYSSELNVNALELDDSALYLCASSLATESYEQYFGPGTRLTVT.

The chain joins TRBV28 to TRBJ1-2; D ambiguous. This CDR3 is 16 amino acids long. V lost 1 base and J 8 bases, leaving 20 bases between the germline ends. Germline CDR1 is MDHEN and CDR2 is SYDVKM. CDR3 amino acids: CASSLLGEGRREGYTF. The CDR3 region has the DNA TGTGCCAGCAGTTTATTGGGTGAAGGCAGAAGGGAGGGCTACACCTTC.

CDR3 in amino acids: CASSIYGLAGGPGETQYF. The CDR3, as DNA: TGTGCCAGTAGTATTTACGGACTAGCGGGAGGGCCTGGAGAGACCCAGTACTTC. This chain joins TRBV19 and TRBJ2-5; 15 positions match TRBD2. The germline CDR1 and CDR2 sequences are LNHDA and SQIVND (reference sequence). V lost 3 bases to trimming and J lost 4 bases; unmatched junction nucleotides: 9. This CDR3 is 18 amino acids long.

With regard to this clone: The germline gene is not matched at one end of the junction; a read error may be the cause. The V gene is TRBV5-6, the J gene TRBJ2-5; 11 bases line up with TRBD2. This CDR3 spans 18 amino acids. From germline, CDR1 is SGHDT and CDR2 YYEEEE. The CDR3 bases are TGTGCCAGCAGTTTGGCGAAAGTAGCGGGGGGGCCGGGAGAGACCCAGTACTTC. It specifies CASSLAKVAGGPGETQYF.